Below are 18 T cell receptor beta chains sequenced from a single sample in a study of blood T cell repertoires in COVID-19. The protocol was immunoSEQ multiplex PCR, while the TCRdb copy is restricted to in-frame clones and leaves out a portion. This table holds around 64,000 clones, roughly 90% found once. The source material was peripheral blood. The receptors were gathered from a human donor in a cohort sampled during active COVID-19.

This clone was picked up one time. This chain connects TRBV19 to TRBJ2-2, with 10 bases identical to TRBD1. Looked up from germline, CDR1 is LNHDA and CDR2 is SQIVND (reference sequence). CDR3 length: 13 amino acids. V gave up 10 bases and J gave up 6 bases; unmatched junction bases: 5. CDR3 nucleotide sequence: TGTGCCACTCGACAGGGGGCTTCCGGGGAGCTGTTTTTT. It yields the protein CATRQGASGELFF.

The rearrangement joins TRBV29-1 to TRBJ2-7, with D possibly matching TRBD1 (5 bases). The germline V gene has CDR1 SQVTM and CDR2 ANQGSEA. This CDR3 comprises 15 residues. Trimming took 2 bases from V and 7 from J, leaving 21 bases between them. Written as DNA, the CDR3 is TGCAGCGTTGAAAGCCGAGGTGGCAGGGCTCGTGAGCAGTACTTC. It yields the protein CSVESRGGRAREQYF.

The chain combines TRBV14 with TRBJ2-1; 9 bases line up with TRBD2. The trim removed 0 bases at V and 7 bases at J, leaving 7 bases unmatched. Germline CDR1 SGHDN, CDR2 FVKESK. The CDR3 is 16 residues long. CDR3: CASSQDQSGRTNEQFF. The CDR3 DNA follows: TGTGCCAGCAGCCAAGATCAGAGCGGGAGGACGAATGAGCAGTTCTTC.

This clone was recorded a few times. The chain joins TRBV5-1 to TRBJ2-3, with D tentatively TRBD2 (6 bases). The germline V and J ends were trimmed by 3 bases and 1 base, with 6 bases remaining between them. The CDR3 spans 13 residues. The germline CDR1 and CDR2 sequences are SGHRS and YFSETQ. The CDR3 DNA follows: TGCGCCAGCAGCTGGGGGGGCACAGATACGCAGTATTTT. Its translation: CASSWGGTDTQYF.

The chain couples TRBV7-9 to TRBJ1-4; no definite D call. Trimming took 4 bases from V and 0 from J, leaving 12 bases between them. From germline, CDR1 is SEHNR and CDR2 FQNEAQ (reference sequence). The CDR3 extends over 16 amino acids. The CDR3 nucleotides read TGTGCCAGCAGCTCCCCCGTCCGAGCAACTAATGAAAAACTGTTTTTT. This translates into CASSSPVRATNEKLFF.

This sequence joins TRBV19 and TRBJ1-5; D gene uncertain. The V end was cut by 4 bases, the J end by 3 bases, with 10 bases between. The CDR3 is 14 amino acids. In germline, CDR1 is LNHDA, CDR2 SQIVND (reference sequence). The CDR3 sequence is CASSTVLINQPQHF. CDR3 nucleotide sequence: TGTGCCAGTAGTACCGTTCTAATCAATCAGCCCCAGCATTTT.

The chain carries TRBV7-2 and TRBJ2-1; D perhaps matches TRBD1 (6 bases). This CDR3 is built from 16 residues. From germline, CDR1 is SGHTA and CDR2 FQGNSA. V lost 0 bases and J lost 4, with 13 bases in between. The CDR3 sequence is CASSLALGTPYNEQFF. The CDR3 DNA sequence: TGTGCCAGCAGCTTAGCTCTCGGGACACCGTACAATGAGCAGTTCTTC.

The rearrangement uses TRBV19 and TRBJ2-4; maybe TRBD2 (7 bases). Trimming pared 4 bases from V and 2 bases from J, leaving 18 bases between. This CDR3 has 17 amino acids. Germline CDR1 is LNHDA and CDR2 is SQIVND (reference sequence). Here the CDR3 reads CASSTPGGGDTKNIQYF. CDR3 coding DNA: TGTGCCAGTAGTACTCCCGGAGGGGGGGACACCAAAAACATTCAGTACTTC.

The rearrangement joins TRBV6-5 to TRBJ2-3; TRBD1 might be the D (5 bases). The V gene's germline CDR1 is MNHEY and CDR2 SVGAGI. The CDR3 runs 15 residues. Trimming removed 6 bases from V and 0 bases from J, with 13 bases in between. The CDR3 sequence is CASRRTSLSTDTQYF. Here the CDR3 DNA reads TGTGCCAGCAGGAGGACAAGCCTTAGCACAGATACGCAGTATTTT.

This clone was detected only a few times. The chain carries TRBV27 and TRBJ1-5; 7 bases map to TRBD1. With 3 bases clipped from V and 3 bases from J, the junction kept 2 bases outside the gene matches. The CDR3 is 14 residues long. Germline values: CDR1 MNHEY, CDR2 SMNVEV (reference sequence). The CDR3 region has the DNA TGTGCCAGCAGTTTCAGGGGGGACAATCAGCCCCAGCATTTT. This codes for CASSFRGDNQPQHF.

V and J are TRBV9 and TRBJ2-3, with 9 bases that match TRBD2. The CDR3 spans 15 residues. Trimming removed 2 bases from V and 5 bases from J; junction bases left unmatched: 6. The V gene's germline CDR1 is SGDLS and CDR2 YYNGEE. CDR3 bases: TGTGCCAGCAGCGTGGCTAGCGGGAACCAAGATACGCAGTATTTT. Its protein is CASSVASGNQDTQYF.

This clone has a handful of counts. The chain employs TRBV14 and TRBJ2-1; TRBD1 might be the D (5 bases). CDR1 SGHDN and CDR2 FVKESK come from the germline V gene. The CDR3 is made up of 15 amino acids. V lost 1 base and J 7 bases, leaving 14 bases between the germline ends. Here the CDR3 DNA reads TGTGCCAGCAGCCAAGTTCCGACAGTTATAAATGAGCAGTTCTTC. Amino acids: CASSQVPTVINEQFF.

The rearrangement joins TRBV18 to TRBJ2-2, with 8 bases fitting TRBD1. V shed 3 bases and J 4 bases; nucleotides not matched to a gene: 13. The CDR3 totals 18 residues. The germline CDR1 and CDR2 sequences are KGHSH and LQKENI. CDR3: CASSPRWTGTGGTGELFF. CDR3 DNA: TGTGCCAGCTCACCCCGGTGGACAGGGACCGGTGGCACCGGGGAGCTGTTTTTT.

The genes are TRBV12-3 or TRBV12-4 and TRBJ2-7, with a possible D match to TRBD1 (6 bases). V was cut by 6 bases and J by 6 bases, with 12 bases left in between. The CDR3 length is 12 residues. This CDR3 is CASRKTGPEQYF. In DNA, the CDR3 is TGTGCCAGCAGGAAAACAGGGCCCGAGCAGTACTTC.

This clone was counted once. The chain links TRBV7-6 to TRBJ2-5, with 13 bases aligning to TRBD2. The CDR3 totals 20 residues. Germline CDR1 SGHVS, CDR2 FNYEAQ. V was pared by 5 bases and J by 4 bases, with 19 bases of the junction left unmatched. CDR3 protein: CASSPVVQLAGGRLGETQYF. The CDR3 nucleotides read TGTGCCAGCAGCCCCGTCGTCCAACTAGCGGGAGGGAGGTTAGGAGAGACCCAGTACTTC. Supplemented by reference TRBV7-6 and TRBJ2-5, the full variable domain reads GAGVSQSPRYKVTKRGQDVALRCDPISGHVSLYWYRQALGQGPEFLTYFNYEAQQDKSGLPNDRFSAERPEGSISTLTIQRTEQRDSAMYRCASSPVVQLAGGRLGETQYFGPGTRLLVL.

The chain combines TRBV20-1 with TRBJ1-3, with D unclear. Trimming stripped 3 bases from V and 6 bases from J, with 9 bases between. This CDR3 region has 12 residues. Germline CDR1 is DFQATT and CDR2 is SNEGSKA (reference sequence). CDR3 bases: TGCAGTGCTAGTGAAGCGATAAACACCATATATTTT. Residues: CSASEAINTIYF.

This clone appeared a single time. The gene calls are TRBV19 and TRBJ2-3; D may be TRBD1 (6 bases). Germline V gives CDR1 LNHDA, CDR2 SQIVND (reference sequence). The length of the CDR3 is 14 residues. V was shortened by 7 bases and J by 0 bases, with 11 bases between the two germline ends. The CDR3 reads CASNPTGSTDTQYF. The CDR3 coding sequence is TGTGCCAGTAATCCTACAGGGAGCACAGATACGCAGTATTTT.

The chain has TRBV5-4 and TRBJ1-4; D is perhaps TRBD1 (5 bases). The CDR3 runs to 17 residues. The germline V gene has CDR1 SGHNT and CDR2 YYREEE (reference sequence). Trimming cost V 0 bases and J 2 bases, with 14 bases left between them. CDR3 sequence: CASSLAVWGSTNEKLFF. CDR3 nucleotide sequence: TGTGCCAGCAGCTTGGCCGTGTGGGGCTCGACTAATGAAAAACTGTTTTTT.